This section outlines one TCR beta chain sequence together with its context. Its antigen is unidentified. This specimen belongs to a study of graft-versus-host responses after intestinal transplantation. For the study at large: Induction using anti-thymocyte globulin, followed by tacrolimus and steroids for two to three years, was given to all recipients.

The study's findings and limits: Researchers found GvH clones in recipient marrow, and some showed up first in ileum or blood. When patients had graft-donor T cell macrochimerism, their allografts held high graft-versus-host to host-versus-graft clonal ratios.

The protocol was immunoSEQ multiplex PCR, while the TCRdb copy is restricted to in-frame clones and leaves out a portion. The repertoire holds roughly 93,000 clones, over 85% seen once, with about 0.5% in the top ten. The sample was unstimulated CD8+ T cells sorted from spleen or lymph node cells, taken before intestinal transplant. The sequence came from a human donor who received an intestinal transplant.

CDR3 DNA: TGTGCCAGCAGTCTGGCCTCGGAGCAGTACTTC. Translated: CASSLASEQYF. The chain combines TRBV27 with TRBJ2-7; D gene uncertain. Germline assignment: CDR1 MNHEY and CDR2 SMNVEV (reference sequence). V lost 5 bases, J lost 7 bases, and 9 bases lay in between. The CDR3 has 11 residues.